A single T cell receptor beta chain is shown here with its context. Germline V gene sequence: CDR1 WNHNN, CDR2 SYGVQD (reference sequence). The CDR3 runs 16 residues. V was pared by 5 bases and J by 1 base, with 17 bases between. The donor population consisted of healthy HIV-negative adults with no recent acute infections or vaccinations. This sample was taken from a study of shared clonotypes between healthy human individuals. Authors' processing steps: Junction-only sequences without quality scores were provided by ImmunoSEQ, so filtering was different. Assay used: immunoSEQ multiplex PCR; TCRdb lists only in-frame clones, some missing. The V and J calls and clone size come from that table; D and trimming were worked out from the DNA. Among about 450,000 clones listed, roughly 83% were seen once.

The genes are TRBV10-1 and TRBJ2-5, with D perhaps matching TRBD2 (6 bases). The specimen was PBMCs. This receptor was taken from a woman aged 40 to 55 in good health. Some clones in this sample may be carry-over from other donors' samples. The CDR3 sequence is CASSPSRLVTQETQYF. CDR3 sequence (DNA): TGCGCCAGCAGTCCCTCCCGACTAGTAACCCAAGAGACCCAGTACTTC.